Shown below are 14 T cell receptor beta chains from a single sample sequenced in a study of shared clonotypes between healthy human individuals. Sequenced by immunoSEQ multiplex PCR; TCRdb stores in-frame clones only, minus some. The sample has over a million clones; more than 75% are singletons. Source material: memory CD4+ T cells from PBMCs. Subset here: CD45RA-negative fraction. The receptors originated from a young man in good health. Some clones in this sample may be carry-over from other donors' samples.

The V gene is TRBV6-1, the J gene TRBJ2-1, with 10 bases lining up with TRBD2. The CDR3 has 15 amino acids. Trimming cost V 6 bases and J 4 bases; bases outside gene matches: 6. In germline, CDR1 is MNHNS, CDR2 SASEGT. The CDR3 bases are TGTGCCAGCAGGGGGACTAGCGAGGGTTACAATGAGCAGTTCTTC. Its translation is CASRGTSEGYNEQFF.

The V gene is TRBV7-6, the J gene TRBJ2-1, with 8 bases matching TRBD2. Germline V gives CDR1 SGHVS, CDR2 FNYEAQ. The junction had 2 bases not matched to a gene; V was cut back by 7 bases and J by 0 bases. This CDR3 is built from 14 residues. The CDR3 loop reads CASNAGGSYNEQFF. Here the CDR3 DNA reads TGTGCCAGCAATGCGGGAGGCTCCTACAATGAGCAGTTCTTC.

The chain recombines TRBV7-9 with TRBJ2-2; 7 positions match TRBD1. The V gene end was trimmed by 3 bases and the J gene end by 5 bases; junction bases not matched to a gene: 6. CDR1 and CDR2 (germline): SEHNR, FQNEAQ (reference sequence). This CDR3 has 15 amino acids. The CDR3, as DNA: TGTGCCAGCAGCTTGCGACAGGGTTTAACCGGGGAGCTGTTTTTT. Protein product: CASSLRQGLTGELFF.

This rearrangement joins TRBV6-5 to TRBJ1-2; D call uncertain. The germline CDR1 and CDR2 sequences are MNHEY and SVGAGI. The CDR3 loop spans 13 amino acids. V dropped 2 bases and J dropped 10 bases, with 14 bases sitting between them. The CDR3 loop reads CASSYRGRLTYTF. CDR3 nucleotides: TGTGCCAGCAGTTACCGCGGCCGTTTGACCTACACCTTC.

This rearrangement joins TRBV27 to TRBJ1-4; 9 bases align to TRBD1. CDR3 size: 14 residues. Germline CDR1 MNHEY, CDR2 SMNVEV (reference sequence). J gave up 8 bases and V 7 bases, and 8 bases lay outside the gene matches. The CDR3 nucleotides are TGTGCCAGCAAAGACAGGGGGTCTCGGGAAAAACTGTTTTTT. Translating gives CASKDRGSREKLFF.

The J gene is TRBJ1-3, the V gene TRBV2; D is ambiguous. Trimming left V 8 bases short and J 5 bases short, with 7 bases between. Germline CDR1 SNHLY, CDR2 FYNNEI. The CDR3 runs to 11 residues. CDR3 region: CASQSRNTIYF. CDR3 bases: TGTGCCAGCCAATCCCGAAACACCATATATTTT.

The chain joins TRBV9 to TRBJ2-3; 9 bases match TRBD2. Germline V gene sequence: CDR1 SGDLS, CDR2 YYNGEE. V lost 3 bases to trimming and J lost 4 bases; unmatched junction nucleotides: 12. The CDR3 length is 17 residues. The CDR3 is CASSAGVSGSGSDTQYF. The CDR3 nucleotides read TGTGCCAGCAGCGCCGGGGTTAGCGGGAGTGGTTCAGATACGCAGTATTTT.

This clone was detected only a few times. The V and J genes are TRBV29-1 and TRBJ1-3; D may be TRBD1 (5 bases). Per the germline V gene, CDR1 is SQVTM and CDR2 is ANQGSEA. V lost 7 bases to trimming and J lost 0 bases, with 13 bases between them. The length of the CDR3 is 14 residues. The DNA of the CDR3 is TGCAGCGCCCGGGACGGGGCCTCTGGAAACACCATATATTTT. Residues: CSARDGASGNTIYF.

The CDR3, as DNA: TGTGCCAGCAGCTTAACAGGGACCCTATCTGGCTACACCTTC. Translating it yields CASSLTGTLSGYTF. The gene calls are TRBV7-9 and TRBJ1-2, with D tentatively TRBD1 (6 bases). There are 14 residues in the CDR3. The V gene lost 2 bases and the J gene lost 7 bases, with 14 bases spanning the gap. Germline V gene sequence: CDR1 SEHNR, CDR2 FQNEAQ (reference sequence).

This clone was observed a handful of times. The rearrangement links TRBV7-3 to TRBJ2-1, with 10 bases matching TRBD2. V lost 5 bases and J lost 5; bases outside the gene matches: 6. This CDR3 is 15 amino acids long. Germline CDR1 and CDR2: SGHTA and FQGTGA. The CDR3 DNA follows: TGTGCCAGCAGCCGCACTAGCGGGACCCACAATGAGCAGTTCTTC. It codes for CASSRTSGTHNEQFF.

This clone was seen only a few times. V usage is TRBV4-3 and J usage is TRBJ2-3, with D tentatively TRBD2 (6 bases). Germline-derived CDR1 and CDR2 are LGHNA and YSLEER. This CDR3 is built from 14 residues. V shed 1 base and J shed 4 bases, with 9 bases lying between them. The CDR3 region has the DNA TGCGCCAGCAGCCAAGGCAGGGAGGCAGATACGCAGTATTTT. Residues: CASSQGREADTQYF.

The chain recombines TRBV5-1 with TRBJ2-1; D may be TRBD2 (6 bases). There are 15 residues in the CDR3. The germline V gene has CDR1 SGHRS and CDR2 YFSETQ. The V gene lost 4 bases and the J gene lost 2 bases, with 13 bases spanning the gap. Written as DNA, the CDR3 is TGCGCCAGCAGCCCGGGACTCACAACCTACAATGAGCAGTTCTTC. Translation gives CASSPGLTTYNEQFF.

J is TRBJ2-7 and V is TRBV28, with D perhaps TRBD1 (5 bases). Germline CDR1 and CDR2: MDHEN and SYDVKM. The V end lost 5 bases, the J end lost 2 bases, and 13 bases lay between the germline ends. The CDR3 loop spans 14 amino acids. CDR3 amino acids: CASSTPGRTYEQYF. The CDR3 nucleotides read TGTGCCAGCAGTACCCCAGGGCGCACCTACGAGCAGTACTTC.

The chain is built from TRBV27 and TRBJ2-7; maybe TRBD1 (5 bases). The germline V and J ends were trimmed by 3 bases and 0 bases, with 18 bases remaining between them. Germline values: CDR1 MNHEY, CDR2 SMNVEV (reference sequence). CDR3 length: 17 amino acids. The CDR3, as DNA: TGTGCCAGCAGTTTTTCGTCGTCCAGGGTGAGCTCCTACGAGCAGTACTTC. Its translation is CASSFSSSRVSSYEQYF.